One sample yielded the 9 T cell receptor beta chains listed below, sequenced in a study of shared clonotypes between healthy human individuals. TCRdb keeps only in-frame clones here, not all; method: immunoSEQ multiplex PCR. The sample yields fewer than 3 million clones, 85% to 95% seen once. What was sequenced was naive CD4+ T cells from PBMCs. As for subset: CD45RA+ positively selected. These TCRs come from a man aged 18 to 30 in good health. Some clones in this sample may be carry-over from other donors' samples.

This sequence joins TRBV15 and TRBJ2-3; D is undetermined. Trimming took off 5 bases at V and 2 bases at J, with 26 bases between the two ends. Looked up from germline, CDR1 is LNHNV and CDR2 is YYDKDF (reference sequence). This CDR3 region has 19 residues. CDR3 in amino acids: CATSPSRSQTLNYTDTQYF. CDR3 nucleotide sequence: TGTGCCACCAGCCCGTCACGTTCCCAAACTCTTAACTACACAGATACGCAGTATTTT.

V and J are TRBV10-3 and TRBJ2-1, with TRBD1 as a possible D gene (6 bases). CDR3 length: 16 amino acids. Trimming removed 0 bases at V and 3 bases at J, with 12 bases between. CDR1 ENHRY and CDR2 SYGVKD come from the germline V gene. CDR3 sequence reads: CAISESDRGYYNEQFF. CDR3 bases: TGTGCCATCAGTGAGTCGGACAGAGGATACTACAATGAGCAGTTCTTC.

DNA for the CDR3: TGTGCCAGCTCACCAGATCAGCTCGCGTATAACTATGGCTACACCTTC. Translating it yields CASSPDQLAYNYGYTF. This chain joins TRBV18 and TRBJ1-2; D is undetermined. This CDR3 comprises 16 residues. V gave up 2 bases and J gave up 1 base, with 14 bases separating them. CDR1 and CDR2 (germline): KGHSH, LQKENI.

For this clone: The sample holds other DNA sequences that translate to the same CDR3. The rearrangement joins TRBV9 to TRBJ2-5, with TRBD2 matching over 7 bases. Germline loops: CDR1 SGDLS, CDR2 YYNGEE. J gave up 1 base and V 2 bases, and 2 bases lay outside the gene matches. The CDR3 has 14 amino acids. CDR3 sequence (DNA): TGTGCCAGCAGCGTCCTAGCGGCCCAAGAGACCCAGTACTTC. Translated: CASSVLAAQETQYF.

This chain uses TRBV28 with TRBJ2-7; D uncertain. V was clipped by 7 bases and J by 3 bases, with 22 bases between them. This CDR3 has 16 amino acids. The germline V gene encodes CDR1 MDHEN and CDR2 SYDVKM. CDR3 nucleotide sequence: TGTGCCAGCACCCCATCGATGGGCGGTAATCGCTACGAGCAGTACTTC. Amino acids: CASTPSMGGNRYEQYF.

The CDR3 region has the DNA TGTGCCAGCAGCTCAGACAGGGGTGGAGGAGAGACCCAGTACTTC. The encoded protein is CASSSDRGGGETQYF. The rearrangement uses TRBV7-9 and TRBJ2-5; 8 bases fit TRBD1. Germline V CDR1 and CDR2: SEHNR, FQNEAQ (reference sequence). The CDR3 runs 15 residues. V lost 4 bases, J lost 4 bases, and 8 bases stayed unmatched.

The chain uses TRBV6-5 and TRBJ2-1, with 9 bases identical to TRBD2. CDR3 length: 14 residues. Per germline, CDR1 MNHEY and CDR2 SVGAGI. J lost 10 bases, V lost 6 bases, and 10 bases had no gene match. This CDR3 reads CASRGGRLAEEQFF. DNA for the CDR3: TGTGCCAGCAGGGGGGGTAGACTAGCGGAGGAGCAGTTCTTC.

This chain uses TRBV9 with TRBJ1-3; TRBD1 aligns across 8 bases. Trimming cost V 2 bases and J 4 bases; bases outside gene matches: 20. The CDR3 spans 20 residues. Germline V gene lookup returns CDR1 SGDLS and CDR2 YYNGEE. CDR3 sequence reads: CASSVADQGQGVVWGNTIYF. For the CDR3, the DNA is TGTGCCAGCAGCGTGGCAGACCAAGGACAGGGAGTGGTGTGGGGAAACACCATATATTTT. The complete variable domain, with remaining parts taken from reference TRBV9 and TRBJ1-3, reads DSGVTQTPKHLITATGQRVTLRCSPRSGDLSVYWYQQSLDQGLQFLIQYYNGEERAKGNILERFSAQQFPDLHSELNLSSLELGDSALYFCASSVADQGQGVVWGNTIYFGEGSWLTVV.

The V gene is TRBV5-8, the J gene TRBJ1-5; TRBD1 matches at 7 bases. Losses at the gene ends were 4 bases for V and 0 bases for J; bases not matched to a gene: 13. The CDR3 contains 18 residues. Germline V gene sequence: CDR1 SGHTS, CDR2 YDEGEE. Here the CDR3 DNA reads TGTGCCAGCAGCCCGCCATGGGGGGACAGCTATAGCAATCAGCCCCAGCATTTT. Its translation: CASSPPWGDSYSNQPQHF. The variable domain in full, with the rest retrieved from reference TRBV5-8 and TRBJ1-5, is EAGVTQSPTHLIKTRGQQATLRCSPISGHTSVYWYQQALGLGLQFLLWYDEGEERNRGNFPPRFSGRQFPNYSSELNVNALELEDSALYLCASSPPWGDSYSNQPQHFGDGTRLSIL.